What follows are 22 T cell receptor beta chains derived from one specimen sequenced in a study of blood T cell repertoires in COVID-19. Repertoires were generated with immunoSEQ multiplex PCR, while TCRdb's copy carries only in-frame clones and drops some. This sample carries about 310,000 clones, roughly 89% of them seen once, and the ten largest clones take approximately 4.3%. What was sequenced was PBMCs or T cells enriched from blood (not recorded which). These receptors were obtained from a woman aged 18-29 years with acute COVID-19.

The chain joins TRBV19 to TRBJ2-2; possible D gene TRBD1, 6 bases. The CDR3 is 14 amino acids. V lost 6 bases and J 2 bases, leaving 10 bases between the germline ends. Germline V gives CDR1 LNHDA, CDR2 SQIVND (reference sequence). The CDR3 region is CASRPGHNTGELFF. Written as DNA, the CDR3 is TGTGCCAGTAGGCCGGGACACAACACCGGGGAGCTGTTTTTT. Together with reference TRBV19 and TRBJ2-2, the CDR3 gives the full variable domain: DGGITQSPKYLFRKEGQNVTLSCEQNLNHDAMYWYRQDPGQGLRLIYYSQIVNDFQKGDIAEGYSVSREKKESFPLTVTSAQKNPTAFYLCASRPGHNTGELFFGEGSRLTVL.

The chain uses TRBV30 and TRBJ1-5, with 8 bases aligning to TRBD1. Unmatched junction bases numbered 4, after V lost 5 bases and J lost 4 bases. This CDR3 is 13 amino acids long. The germline V gene encodes CDR1 GTSNPN and CDR2 SVGIG (reference sequence). The CDR3 bases are TGTGCCTGGGACAGGGGTGGGAATCAGCCCCAGCATTTT. Residues: CAWDRGGNQPQHF.

The rearrangement links TRBV5-1 to TRBJ1-1; D is possibly TRBD1 (6 bases). The V gene lost 3 bases and the J gene lost 2 bases, with 17 bases spanning the gap. The CDR3 has 16 residues. Germline lookup yields CDR1 SGHRS and CDR2 YFSETQ. Here the CDR3 reads CASSSPNWTVNTEAFF. For the CDR3, the DNA is TGCGCCAGCAGCTCACCTAACTGGACAGTTAACACTGAAGCTTTCTTT.

In regard to this clone: Distinct nucleotide sequences in the sample also encode this CDR3. V and J are TRBV5-1 and TRBJ1-5; 8 bases align to TRBD1. Germline trimming cut 5 bases from V and 2 bases from J; bases unmatched to any gene: 3. This CDR3 region has 14 residues. CDR1 SGHRS and CDR2 YFSETQ come from the germline V gene. CDR3 in DNA: TGCGCCAGCAGTTTGACAGGGGGCAATCAGCCCCAGCATTTT. It yields the protein CASSLTGGNQPQHF.

This chain links TRBV28 with TRBJ2-1, with 8 nucleotides matching TRBD2. The CDR3 totals 23 residues. Unmatched junction bases numbered 25, after V lost 1 base and J lost 2 bases. The germline gives CDR1 MDHEN, CDR2 SYDVKM. The CDR3 DNA reads as TGTGCCAGCAGTTTATCAGTTCGCCTAGGTTTAGCGCGGGAGGAGTTCACCTACAATGAGCAGTTCTTC. Protein: CASSLSVRLGLAREEFTYNEQFF.

The rearrangement links TRBV5-1 to TRBJ1-2; no reliable D call. Trimming pared 1 base from V and 8 bases from J, leaving 9 bases between. Per germline, CDR1 SGHRS and CDR2 YFSETQ. The CDR3 spans 12 residues. This chain's CDR3 is CASSLSGQGYTF. CDR3 DNA: TGCGCCAGCAGCTTGTCTGGCCAGGGCTACACCTTC.

The V gene is TRBV4-2, the J gene TRBJ1-1, with D hard to call. This CDR3 region has 16 residues. The germline V and J ends were trimmed by 1 base and 1 base, with 13 bases remaining between them. Germline lookup yields CDR1 LGHNA and CDR2 YNFKEQ. CDR3 DNA sequence: TGTGCCAGCAGCCAAGTCGGGGAAGGGAGGAACACTGAAGCTTTCTTT. Its translation: CASSQVGEGRNTEAFF.

The rearrangement joins TRBV11-3 to TRBJ2-3, with D unclear. Germline V CDR1 and CDR2: SGHNT, YENEEA. This CDR3 is built from 15 residues. The germline V and J ends were trimmed by 1 base and 0 bases, with 8 bases remaining between them. The CDR3 nucleotides are TGTGCCAGCAGCTTAGGCGGCGGTAGCACAGATACGCAGTATTTT. Its protein product is CASSLGGGSTDTQYF.

Points on this clone: The same CDR3 is also encoded by other DNA sequences in this sample. This chain uses TRBV12-3 or TRBV12-4 with TRBJ1-1; 7 bases line up with TRBD1. Trimming removed 6 bases from V and 4 bases from J; junction bases left unmatched: 5. The CDR3 length is 13 residues. CDR3 amino acids: CASSLGGGTEAFF. The CDR3 region has the DNA TGTGCCAGCAGCCTAGGGGGCGGCACTGAAGCTTTCTTT.

The V gene is TRBV27, the J gene TRBJ2-2; 8 positions match TRBD1. This CDR3 has 16 amino acids. With 5 bases clipped from V and 4 bases from J, the junction kept 9 bases outside the gene matches. Germline CDR1 is MNHEY and CDR2 is SMNVEV (reference sequence). The CDR3 protein is CASSPRTGMGTGELFF. Here the CDR3 DNA reads TGTGCCAGCAGTCCCCGGACAGGGATGGGCACCGGGGAGCTGTTTTTT.

The rearrangement links TRBV5-1 to TRBJ1-1; TRBD1 matches 7 bases. CDR3 length: 13 amino acids. Germline lookup yields CDR1 SGHRS and CDR2 YFSETQ. Trimming took 6 bases from V and 2 from J; bases not matched to a gene: 4. As DNA, the CDR3 is TGCGCCAGCACCCGGGACAGTAACACTGAAGCTTTCTTT. Its translation: CASTRDSNTEAFF.

The chain links TRBV10-3 to TRBJ2-5, with D maybe TRBD1 (6 bases). The CDR3 covers 14 residues. V lost 7 bases, J lost 3 bases, and 15 bases lay in between. CDR1 ENHRY and CDR2 SYGVKD come from the germline V gene. CDR3 sequence (DNA): TGTGCCATCAATCGGCAGGGGCGGGAAGAGACCCAGTACTTC. It encodes CAINRQGREETQYF.

With respect to this clone: Other DNA sequences in this specimen translate into the identical CDR3. The chain has TRBV28 and TRBJ1-1, with 8 bases lining up with TRBD1. CDR1 is MDHEN and CDR2 is SYDVKM in the germline V gene. With 6 bases clipped from V and 5 bases from J, the junction kept 8 bases outside the gene matches. The CDR3 runs 14 residues. The CDR3 DNA reads as TGTGCCAGCAGCTCCGGACAGGGTCGGACTGAAGCTTTCTTT. Protein product: CASSSGQGRTEAFF.

The chain links TRBV28 to TRBJ2-6, with TRBD2 matching 8 bases. Germline assignment: CDR1 MDHEN and CDR2 SYDVKM. V lost 4 bases, J lost 2 bases, and 1 base stayed unmatched. This CDR3 has 15 residues. CDR3 amino acids: CASSSGGAGANVLTF. CDR3 nucleotide sequence: TGTGCCAGCAGTTCGGGAGGGGCTGGGGCCAACGTCCTGACTTTC.

The chain is built from TRBV2 and TRBJ2-1; no definite D call. The CDR3 covers 10 residues. The germline gives CDR1 SNHLY, CDR2 FYNNEI. Trimming took off 6 bases at V and 14 bases at J, with 11 bases between the two ends. Here the CDR3 reads CASSLEHKFF. The CDR3 region has the DNA TGTGCCAGCAGCCTAGAACATAAGTTCTTC.

To note about this clone: Other DNA sequences in the same sample also yield this CDR3. The rearrangement links TRBV12-3 or TRBV12-4 to TRBJ1-5; no clear D gene. Trimming took off 3 bases at V and 1 base at J, with 4 bases between the two ends. There are 13 residues in the CDR3. This CDR3 reads CASSLRSNQPQHF. The CDR3 DNA sequence: TGTGCCAGCAGTTTGAGGAGCAATCAGCCCCAGCATTTT.

This clone was recorded only once. The J gene is TRBJ2-2, the V gene TRBV5-5, with D possibly TRBD2 on 5 matching bases. V was clipped by 0 bases and J by 6 bases, with 9 bases between them. This CDR3 has 14 residues. In germline, CDR1 is SGHKS, CDR2 YYEKEE (reference sequence). The CDR3 DNA reads as TGTGCCAGCAGCTTGGGTGCGGGTTCCGGGGAGCTGTTTTTT. Protein product: CASSLGAGSGELFF.

On this clone itself: The sample contains more than one DNA sequence encoding this CDR3. The chain uses TRBV6-5 and TRBJ1-2, with D maybe TRBD1 (6 bases). The germline CDR1 and CDR2 sequences are MNHEY and SVGAGI. V gave up 4 bases and J gave up 2 bases, with 8 bases separating them. The CDR3 covers 13 residues. CDR3 sequence reads: CASSLQGNYGYTF. CDR3 DNA: TGTGCCAGCAGTTTACAGGGAAACTATGGCTACACCTTC.

The J gene is TRBJ2-7, the V gene TRBV5-1; 13 bases line up with TRBD2. From germline, CDR1 is SGHRS and CDR2 YFSETQ. Trimming took 4 bases from V and 4 from J; bases not matched to a gene: 8. This CDR3 is 16 amino acids long. The CDR3 DNA reads TGCGCCAGCAGCCCCGGACTAGCGGGAGACCTATACGAGCAGTACTTC. Translating it yields CASSPGLAGDLYEQYF.

This sequence joins TRBV12-3 or TRBV12-4 and TRBJ1-2; 9 bases agree with TRBD1. The CDR3 is 13 residues long. Trimming cost V 3 bases and J 10 bases; bases outside gene matches: 6. The CDR3 DNA follows: TGTGCCAGCAGTTTGCCGGGACAGGGTCTCTACACCTTC. Translation gives CASSLPGQGLYTF.

This chain uses TRBV9 with TRBJ1-1, with a weak D call TRBD1 (6 bases). This CDR3 contains 15 residues. V was trimmed by 4 bases and J by 1 base, leaving 14 bases between them. Germline lookup yields CDR1 SGDLS and CDR2 YYNGEE. CDR3 protein: CASSPHGGRNTEAFF. Written as DNA, the CDR3 is TGTGCCAGCAGCCCTCATGGGGGCCGGAACACTGAAGCTTTCTTT.

This clone was seen only once. The chain employs TRBV5-8 and TRBJ1-5; possible D gene TRBD1, 5 bases. The CDR3 contains 14 residues. V was shortened by 0 bases and J by 6 bases, with 10 bases between the two germline ends. Germline V CDR1 and CDR2: SGHTS, YDEGEE. CDR3 coding DNA: TGTGCCAGCAGCTTGGTGGGGCTGCTTCAGCCCCAGCATTTT. Translated: CASSLVGLLQPQHF.